Included here is one T cell receptor beta chain sequence, with context. These data originate in a study of blood T cell repertoires in COVID-19. The assay was immunoSEQ multiplex PCR, and TCRdb's table has in-frame clones only and misses some. The sample lists more than 95,000 clones, around 84% seen once, with 26% in the top ten. Per the germline V gene, CDR1 is ENHRY and CDR2 is SYGVKD. After removal of 10 bases from V and 4 bases from J, the junction contained 16 bases not matched to a gene. The CDR3 is 15 residues long. The V gene is TRBV10-3, the J gene TRBJ2-7, with 7 bases identical to TRBD1. The receptor comes from a man in his sixties with acute or convalescent COVID-19. The sample was peripheral blood. The CDR3 coding sequence is TGTGCCACTTTAGGCCTTCGACAGGGTACGTACGAGCAGTACTTC. Its protein is CATLGLRQGTYEQYF.